This entry lists 32 T cell receptor beta chains sequenced from one sample in a study of cytomegalovirus exposure and HLA in healthy donors. PCR used 60 Vbeta primers and 13 Jbeta primers. The repertoire was sequenced with immunoSEQ multiplex PCR; TCRdb's copy has only in-frame clones and lacks some. This table has 100,000 or so clones, around two thirds appearing once. Sequenced sample: PBMCs. The receptors derive from a man aged 25-40 years in good health and CMV-seropositive.

The chain links TRBV11-2 to TRBJ2-2; 8 nucleotides match TRBD1. Germline values: CDR1 SGHAT, CDR2 FQNNGV. This CDR3 contains 18 residues. Trimming took 0 bases from V and 6 from J; bases not matched to a gene: 12. The CDR3 nucleotides read TGTGCCAGCAGCTTAGATCCAGGCGGCCAGGGGGCCCCCGGGGAGCTGTTTTTT. Translating it yields CASSLDPGGQGAPGELFF.

The chain couples TRBV7-9 to TRBJ2-7; D is unresolved. CDR3 length equals 13 residues. V dropped 4 bases and J dropped 0 bases, with 7 bases sitting between them. Germline CDR1 and CDR2: SEHNR and FQNEAQ (reference sequence). The CDR3, as DNA: TGTGCCAGCAGCTCCCCAGGCTCCTACGAGCAGTACTTC. This codes for CASSSPGSYEQYF.

The V and J genes are TRBV9 and TRBJ2-3; the D gene is possibly TRBD2 (5 bases). Per the germline V gene, CDR1 is SGDLS and CDR2 is YYNGEE. V lost 0 bases to trimming and J lost 1 base, with 12 bases between them. The CDR3 sequence is 16 residues long. CDR3 sequence: CASSVGAGIGTDTQYF. In DNA form, the CDR3 reads TGTGCCAGCAGCGTAGGGGCGGGTATAGGCACAGATACGCAGTATTTT.

The chain employs TRBV18 and TRBJ1-6, with TRBD1 identical over 7 bases. The CDR3 is 13 amino acids. J was trimmed by 8 bases and V by 5 bases; bases with no gene match: 3. Germline assignment: CDR1 KGHSH and CDR2 LQKENI. The CDR3: CASSGDRDSPLHF. CDR3 in DNA: TGTGCCAGCTCAGGGGACAGAGATTCACCCCTCCACTTT.

This clone has a single count. The V gene is TRBV2, the J gene TRBJ2-7; 10 bases are a match to TRBD2. V trimming: 8 bases; J trimming: 6 bases; junction bases outside the gene matches: 7. The CDR3 is 13 amino acids. Germline values: CDR1 SNHLY, CDR2 FYNNEI. CDR3 bases: TGTGCCAGCCAGACTAAGCGGGGGGGCGAGCAGTACTTC. This codes for CASQTKRGGEQYF. The full variable domain, rest sourced from reference TRBV2 and TRBJ2-7, is EPEVTQTPSHQVTQMGQEVILRCVPISNHLYFYWYRQILGQKVEFLVSFYNNEISEKSEIFDDQFSVERPDGSNFTLKIRSTKLEDSAMYFCASQTKRGGEQYFGPGTRLTVT.

J is TRBJ1-2 and V is TRBV4-1, with unresolved D. Trimming left V 3 bases short and J 2 bases short, with 16 bases between. Germline V gives CDR1 MGHRA, CDR2 YSYEKL. This CDR3 contains 16 residues. Here the CDR3 reads CASSHDPLGSNYGYTF. The CDR3 DNA reads TGCGCCAGCAGCCATGACCCCCTGGGCAGCAACTATGGCTACACCTTC.

This chain connects TRBV5-1 to TRBJ1-2; 8 nucleotides line up with TRBD1. This CDR3 is 16 amino acids long. Germline loops: CDR1 SGHRS, CDR2 YFSETQ. Losses at the gene ends were 3 bases for V and 4 bases for J; bases not matched to a gene: 11. The CDR3 coding sequence is TGCGCCAGCAGCTCGGACAGGGAGTTAGGAGGCTATGGCTACACCTTC. This sequence encodes CASSSDRELGGYGYTF.

The chain recombines TRBV5-1 with TRBJ2-3, with D maybe TRBD1 (5 bases). This CDR3 is built from 14 residues. V lost 0 bases and J lost 6, with 11 bases in between. Germline loops: CDR1 SGHRS, CDR2 YFSETQ. CDR3 nucleotides: TGCGCCAGCAGCTTGGTAGGGGCCCCTGATACGCAGTATTTT. Translation: CASSLVGAPDTQYF.

The CDR3 region has the DNA TGCGCCAGCAGCCAAGGGGGGGGGTCTGGAAACACCATATATTTT. It is translated as CASSQGGGSGNTIYF. The chain couples TRBV4-1 to TRBJ1-3; perhaps TRBD1 as D (5 bases). Trimming removed 1 base from V and 1 base from J, with 8 bases in between. Germline CDR1 reads MGHRA; CDR2 reads YSYEKL. The CDR3 length is 15 residues.

The chain couples TRBV2 to TRBJ2-7; 13 bases are shared with TRBD2. Per germline, CDR1 SNHLY and CDR2 FYNNEI. The ends lost 6 bases at V and 2 bases at J; junction bases unmatched: 1. The CDR3 has 14 amino acids. The CDR3 DNA follows: TGTGCCAGCAGAGGACTAGCGGGGGCCTACGAGCAGTACTTC. It encodes CASRGLAGAYEQYF. The complete variable domain, with remaining parts taken from reference TRBV2 and TRBJ2-7, reads EPEVTQTPSHQVTQMGQEVILRCVPISNHLYFYWYRQILGQKVEFLVSFYNNEISEKSEIFDDQFSVERPDGSNFTLKIRSTKLEDSAMYFCASRGLAGAYEQYFGPGTRLTVT.

V is TRBV20-1 and J is TRBJ2-3, with D unresolved. The length of the CDR3 is 10 residues. Trimming removed 5 bases at V and 7 bases at J, with 7 bases between. Germline V lookup: CDR1 DFQATT, CDR2 SNEGSKA (reference sequence). The CDR3 loop reads CSASGHTQYF. The CDR3 DNA sequence: TGCAGTGCTTCCGGTCATACGCAGTATTTT.

This clone was detected only a few times. The V call is TRBV30, the J call TRBJ1-4; the D is unclear. The germline V gene has CDR1 GTSNPN and CDR2 SVGIG (reference sequence). V was shortened by 7 bases and J by 7 bases, with 10 bases between the two germline ends. The CDR3 runs to 11 residues. CDR3 DNA: TGTGCCTCCTCCAAAGCTGAAAAACTGTTTTTT. It codes for CASSKAEKLFF.

This clone was detected a few times. The genes are TRBV2 and TRBJ1-2, with D tentatively TRBD1 (6 bases). The CDR3 consists of 16 residues. Germline V gene lookup returns CDR1 SNHLY and CDR2 FYNNEI. The germline V and J ends were trimmed by 3 bases and 3 bases, with 17 bases remaining between them. The DNA of the CDR3 is TGTGCCAGCAGTGAGGGGGCCCCGGGGATGGACTATGGCTACACCTTC. Translated, it gives CASSEGAPGMDYGYTF.

Regarding this clone: Germline is not matched at one junction end, which may reflect a read error. This rearrangement joins TRBV7-9 to TRBJ2-3; weak D call: TRBD1 (5 bases). The CDR3 extends over 12 amino acids. Looked up from germline, CDR1 is SEHNR and CDR2 is FQNEAQ (reference sequence). The CDR3 spells CSSSFRADTQYF. For the CDR3, the DNA is TGTTCCAGCAGCTTCAGGGCAGATACGCAGTATTTT.

This chain connects TRBV5-1 to TRBJ2-5; 9 bases are a match to TRBD2. The CDR3 has 13 residues. The germline V gene has CDR1 SGHRS and CDR2 YFSETQ. With 4 bases clipped from V and 5 bases from J, the junction kept 3 bases outside the gene matches. CDR3 DNA sequence: TGCGCCAGCAGCCGGACTAGCGAGGAGACCCAGTACTTC. It specifies CASSRTSEETQYF.

The chain links TRBV6-6 to TRBJ2-7; possibly TRBD2 for D (6 bases). V shed 0 bases and J shed 6 bases, with 12 bases lying between them. The CDR3 length is 14 residues. CDR1 and CDR2 (germline): MNHNY, SVGAGI (reference sequence). CDR3 amino acids: CASSYSNTGGEQYF. The CDR3 bases are TGTGCCAGCAGTTACTCGAATACCGGGGGCGAGCAGTACTTC.

This rearrangement joins TRBV10-3 to TRBJ2-1; 12 bases match TRBD2. From germline, CDR1 is ENHRY and CDR2 SYGVKD. This CDR3 comprises 13 residues. J was trimmed by 6 bases and V by 10 bases; bases with no gene match: 4. CDR3 nucleotide sequence: TGTGCCACCCTAGCGGGGGGGCCCAATGAGCAGTTCTTC. Its translation is CATLAGGPNEQFF.

This clone appeared a single time. V is TRBV4-1 and J is TRBJ1-2, with D tentatively TRBD1 (5 bases). Germline values: CDR1 MGHRA, CDR2 YSYEKL. Between the trimmed V and J ends, which lost 3 bases and 8 bases, there was a span of 13 bases. The CDR3 has 13 residues. For the CDR3, the DNA is TGCGCCAGCAGCCATCCCATTGGGGGGGGCTACACCTTC. Encoded protein: CASSHPIGGGYTF.

The V and J genes are TRBV6-1 and TRBJ1-1, with D maybe TRBD1 (5 bases). The CDR3 is 13 amino acids. The V gene's germline CDR1 is MNHNS and CDR2 SASEGT. Trimming shortened V by 3 bases and J by 8 bases, and 13 bases separated the two germline ends. CDR3 nucleotide sequence: TGTGCCAGCAGTGATCCCATGGGGGGAGAAGCTTTCTTT. It specifies CASSDPMGGEAFF.

This clone has more than one count but fewer than ten. The chain links TRBV10-3 to TRBJ1-5; D is possibly TRBD1 (6 bases). Trimming took off 0 bases at V and 3 bases at J, with 9 bases between the two ends. CDR3 size: 15 residues. The germline CDR1 and CDR2 sequences are ENHRY and SYGVKD. Written as DNA, the CDR3 is TGTGCCATCAGTGAGTCAGGGGGGGACAATCAGCCCCAGCATTTT. It encodes CAISESGGDNQPQHF.

The sample holds a few counts of this clone. This sequence joins TRBV6-5 and TRBJ1-1; D call uncertain. There are 14 residues in the CDR3. Trimming left V 4 bases short and J 5 bases short, with 14 bases between. From germline, CDR1 is MNHEY and CDR2 SVGAGI. The CDR3 sequence is CASSLYRRGTEAFF. The CDR3 DNA reads TGTGCCAGCAGTTTGTATCGTCGGGGTACTGAAGCTTTCTTT.

This chain links TRBV9 with TRBJ2-3; 8 bases agree with TRBD1. Germline CDR1 and CDR2: SGDLS and YYNGEE. With V trimmed by 0 bases and J by 3 bases, 6 bases remained unmatched. This CDR3 spans 16 amino acids. The CDR3 DNA is TGTGCCAGCAGCGTAGGAGGAACAGGGGGGACAGATACGCAGTATTTT. Its protein product is CASSVGGTGGTDTQYF.

This clone has just a few counts. The V call is TRBV4-1, the J call TRBJ1-4; D is undetermined. Trimming took 1 base from V and 10 from J, leaving 7 bases between them. Germline assignment: CDR1 MGHRA and CDR2 YSYEKL. The CDR3 is 12 residues long. The chain's CDR3 is CASSQADLKLFF. The DNA for the CDR3 is TGCGCCAGCAGCCAAGCAGACTTAAAACTGTTTTTT.

V usage is TRBV27 and J usage is TRBJ1-2, with 7 bases matching TRBD1. V dropped 8 bases and J dropped 3; count of bases not matched to a gene: 3. This CDR3 has 12 residues. Germline V gene lookup returns CDR1 MNHEY and CDR2 SMNVEV (reference sequence). The chain's CDR3 is CASGGQYYGYTF. CDR3 in DNA: TGTGCCAGCGGGGGACAGTACTATGGCTACACCTTC.

This clone was found once. The chain joins TRBV19 to TRBJ2-1; perhaps TRBD1 as D (6 bases). V shed 5 bases and J shed 8 bases, with 19 bases lying between them. Germline loops: CDR1 LNHDA, CDR2 SQIVND (reference sequence). The CDR3 totals 15 residues. CDR3 DNA sequence: TGTGCCAGTAGTGTATGGGGGCCCCCGACGGATGAGCAGTTCTTC. Translated: CASSVWGPPTDEQFF.

V gene TRBV5-6 combines with J gene TRBJ1-4; 7 bases match TRBD1. With V trimmed by 4 bases and J by 4 bases, 7 bases remained unmatched. CDR1 and CDR2 (germline): SGHDT, YYEEEE. The CDR3 runs 15 residues. CDR3 in DNA: TGTGCCAGCAGCCTCCGGGACAGCATTAATGAAAAACTGTTTTTT. This sequence encodes CASSLRDSINEKLFF.

V usage is TRBV14 and J usage is TRBJ2-7; weak D call: TRBD2 (6 bases). The CDR3 consists of 13 residues. Trimming left V 1 base short and J 6 bases short, with 10 bases between. CDR1 is SGHDN and CDR2 is FVKESK in the germline V gene. The CDR3 DNA is TGTGCCAGCAGCCAAGCCGTGGAGGGCGAGCAGTACTTC. Encoded protein: CASSQAVEGEQYF.

The chain has TRBV6-5 and TRBJ2-1; D is unresolved. Trimming removed 6 bases from V and 7 bases from J, with 7 bases in between. This CDR3 comprises 11 residues. Germline lookup yields CDR1 MNHEY and CDR2 SVGAGI. The CDR3 is CASRVQNEQFF. The CDR3 DNA is TGTGCCAGCAGGGTACAGAATGAGCAGTTCTTC.

This clone has a handful of counts. The rearrangement links TRBV5-1 to TRBJ2-3; 8 bases are shared with TRBD1. Germline CDR1 SGHRS, CDR2 YFSETQ. V trimming: 0 bases; J trimming: 4 bases; junction bases outside the gene matches: 10. CDR3 length: 17 residues. CDR3 residues: CASSLEGQGSWSDTQYF. The CDR3 DNA sequence: TGCGCCAGCAGCTTGGAAGGACAGGGCTCTTGGTCAGATACGCAGTATTTT.

The chain recombines TRBV25-1 with TRBJ2-3; D ambiguous. CDR1 and CDR2 (germline): MGHDK, SYGVNS. The CDR3 is 11 amino acids. V lost 6 bases and J lost 3, with 4 bases in between. CDR3 loop: CASRSTDTQYF. In DNA, the CDR3 is TGTGCCAGCAGATCTACAGATACGCAGTATTTT. Full variable domain (rest looked up from reference TRBV25-1 and TRBJ2-3): EADIYQTPRYLVIGTGKKITLECSQTMGHDKMYWYQQDPGMELHLIHYSYGVNSTEKGDLSSESTVSRIRTEHFPLTLESARPSHTSQYLCASRSTDTQYFGPGTRLTVL.

In DNA form, the CDR3 reads TGTGCCAGCAGTCCCCTTGGCGGGGCGGCTAATGAAAAACTGTTTTTT. Translating gives CASSPLGGAANEKLFF. The rearrangement links TRBV27 to TRBJ1-4; tentatively, D is TRBD1 (5 bases). The CDR3 covers 16 residues. Germline CDR1 and CDR2: MNHEY and SMNVEV (reference sequence). Trimming cost V 5 bases and J 3 bases, with 16 bases left between them.

The sample holds a few counts of this clone. The rearrangement links TRBV19 to TRBJ2-7, with D perhaps matching TRBD2 (5 bases). With 1 base removed from V and 5 bases from J, the gap between germline ends came to 12 bases. Germline CDR1 LNHDA, CDR2 SQIVND (reference sequence). The CDR3 has 14 amino acids. The CDR3 reads CASSIVNRRDEQYF. CDR3 bases: TGTGCCAGTAGTATAGTAAACCGGCGGGACGAGCAGTACTTC. The entire variable domain, with the rest obtained from reference TRBV19 and TRBJ2-7, is as follows: DGGITQSPKYLFRKEGQNVTLSCEQNLNHDAMYWYRQDPGQGLRLIYYSQIVNDFQKGDIAEGYSVSREKKESFPLTVTSAQKNPTAFYLCASSIVNRRDEQYFGPGTRLTVT.